The clone carrying this TCR beta chain was seen a few times. The antigen is undetermined. This record comes from a study of molecular identifiers for immune sequencing clone quantification. Whole-study findings and limits: Highly expanded clone sizes could be underestimated through barcode sharing by identical TCR molecules.

V was pared by 5 bases and J by 5 bases, with 10 bases between. The CDR3 is 12 residues long. Per the germline V gene, CDR1 is LNHDA and CDR2 is SQIVND (reference sequence). TCRdb re-derived calls from the PCR reads in MiXCR, one entry per CDR3 protein. The sample lists roughly 97,000 distinct CDR3 sequences, less than 25% occurring once. Researchers sorted naive CD8 T cells as cells that were CD8+CD4-CCR7+CD45RA+. The chain employs TRBV19 and TRBJ2-7, with no clear D. Sequencing was performed on naive CD8+ T cells from blood, with Jurkat cell RNA spiked in. The subset denotes: FACS-sorted CD8+CD4-CCR7+CD45RA+ naive T cells. The TCR originated in a human donor in good health. Some libraries in this study had Jurkat cell RNA spiked in. CDR3 DNA: TGTGCCAGTAGTTCCACGCCCCACGAGCAGTACTTC. Translation: CASSSTPHEQYF.